Shown below are 18 T cell receptor beta chains from a single sample sequenced in a study of blood T cell repertoires in COVID-19. Clones were read by immunoSEQ multiplex PCR, and TCRdb kept only the in-frame ones, dropping some. This sample carries more than 95,000 clones, 60% to 85% of them seen once, and the ten largest clones take about 6.6%. The sequenced material came from peripheral blood. The source of these receptors is a man aged 70-80 years with acute or convalescent COVID-19.

The CDR3 DNA sequence: TGCGCCAGCAGCTACCAGGGGGCCACTGAAGCTTTCTTT. Amino acids: CASSYQGATEAFF. The V and J genes are TRBV5-1 and TRBJ1-1; 8 bases map to TRBD1. The trim removed 3 bases at V and 4 bases at J, leaving 2 bases unmatched. The CDR3 runs to 13 residues. Germline loops: CDR1 SGHRS, CDR2 YFSETQ.

Written as DNA, the CDR3 is TGTGCCAGCGGGCCACAGGGAGCCACTGAAGCTTTCTTT. Protein sequence: CASGPQGATEAFF. The chain uses TRBV27 and TRBJ1-1, with D perhaps TRBD1 (6 bases). This CDR3 comprises 13 residues. Germline CDR1 MNHEY, CDR2 SMNVEV (reference sequence). Trimming removed 8 bases from V and 4 bases from J, with 14 bases in between.

The CDR3 DNA sequence: TGTGCCAGCAGCCAAGGAGGGTTTGAGCAGTTCTTC. Protein sequence: CASSQGGFEQFF. The genes are TRBV3-1 (or the pseudogene TRBV3-2) and TRBJ2-1; the D gene is possibly TRBD2 (5 bases). Germline CDR1 is LGHDT and CDR2 is YNNKEL (reference sequence). The V end lost 1 base, the J end lost 9 bases, and 7 bases lay between the germline ends. The CDR3 loop spans 12 amino acids.

Only one count was recorded for this clone. The J gene is TRBJ2-7, the V gene TRBV5-1, with 11 bases aligning to TRBD2. V was pared by 3 bases and J by 4 bases, with 6 bases of the junction left unmatched. From germline, CDR1 is SGHRS and CDR2 YFSETQ. This CDR3 is built from 15 residues. For the CDR3, the DNA is TGCGCCAGCAGCTATGGGACTAGCGGATTTTACGAGCAGTACTTC. It codes for CASSYGTSGFYEQYF.

Only a few counts were recorded for this clone. This chain joins TRBV19 and TRBJ2-5, with TRBD1 as a possible D gene (5 bases). This CDR3 region has 14 residues. Per germline, CDR1 LNHDA and CDR2 SQIVND (reference sequence). V dropped 6 bases and J dropped 5 bases, with 16 bases sitting between them. Written as DNA, the CDR3 is TGTGCCAGTAGCGAGACAGTGGATCACGAGACCCAGTACTTC. Protein product: CASSETVDHETQYF.

The chain carries TRBV11-2 and TRBJ2-7, with a possible D match to TRBD2 (7 bases). Trimming took off 5 bases at V and 7 bases at J, with 21 bases between the two ends. Germline CDR1 reads SGHAT; CDR2 reads FQNNGV. The CDR3 has 15 residues. The CDR3 spells CASSLSFGGAVEQYF. CDR3 coding DNA: TGTGCCAGCAGCCTGTCGTTTGGGGGGGCGGTTGAGCAGTACTTC.

This rearrangement joins TRBV28 to TRBJ2-7; possible D gene TRBD2, 5 bases. The length of the CDR3 is 13 residues. The V and J ends lost 7 bases and 2 bases respectively, with 12 bases between them. From germline, CDR1 is MDHEN and CDR2 SYDVKM. CDR3 loop: CASTSGRTYEQYF. The CDR3 DNA reads as TGTGCCAGCACTTCGGGAAGGACCTACGAGCAGTACTTC.

This chain uses TRBV7-9 with TRBJ1-3, with TRBD1 as a possible D gene (6 bases). V lost 1 base and J lost 4, with 14 bases in between. The CDR3 totals 16 residues. CDR1 SEHNR and CDR2 FQNEAQ come from the germline V gene (reference sequence). CDR3 loop: CASSLEDGTKGNTIYF. The CDR3 DNA is TGTGCCAGCAGCTTAGAAGACGGGACAAAAGGAAACACCATATATTTT.

Note on this clone: One junction end disagrees with the germline gene, perhaps due to a read error. This chain links TRBV29-1 with TRBJ1-2; D unclear. CDR1 is SQVTM, CDR2 ANQGSEA, per germline. There are 12 residues in the CDR3. CDR3 DNA: TGCAGCGTTGAAGTTCCGGGAGAGCCTTCGGGATTC. Protein product: CSVEVPGEPSGF. The full variable domain, rest sourced from reference TRBV29-1 and TRBJ1-2, is SAVISQKPSRDICQRGTSLTIQCQVDSQVTMMFWYRQQPGQSLTLIATANQGSEATYESGFVIDKFPISRPNLTFSTLTVSNMSPEDSSIYLCSVEVPGEPSGFGSGTRLTVV.

The chain links TRBV7-3 to TRBJ2-1; 7 bases line up with TRBD2. The V gene's germline CDR1 is SGHTA and CDR2 FQGTGA. V was pared by 2 bases and J by 3 bases, with 4 bases of the junction left unmatched. This CDR3 has 15 amino acids. The CDR3 sequence is CASSLGLADYNEQFF. The DNA of the CDR3 is TGTGCCAGCAGCTTAGGGCTAGCGGACTACAATGAGCAGTTCTTC.

This clone was seen a handful of times. The gene calls are TRBV27 and TRBJ1-2; 8 positions match TRBD1. This CDR3 has 14 amino acids. Germline V gene data show CDR1 as MNHEY and CDR2 as SMNVEV (reference sequence). V shed 4 bases and J 8 bases; nucleotides not matched to a gene: 9. Written as DNA, the CDR3 is TGTGCCAGCAGTTCGACAGCAGGGGGCTGGGGCTACACCTTC. Protein product: CASSSTAGGWGYTF.

This clone was found a few times. The V and J genes are TRBV7-6 and TRBJ1-5; 12 nucleotides align to TRBD1. V was clipped by 1 base and J by 6 bases; unmatched bases: 4. The germline gives CDR1 SGHVS, CDR2 FNYEAQ. This CDR3 spans 16 amino acids. The CDR3 region is CASSLGDRGLGQPQHF. CDR3 sequence (DNA): TGTGCCAGCAGCTTAGGGGACAGGGGGCTGGGTCAGCCCCAGCATTTT.

This chain joins TRBV7-3 and TRBJ2-3, with a weak D call TRBD2 (5 bases). V was pared by 5 bases and J by 4 bases, with 16 bases between. The CDR3 consists of 15 residues. Germline V gene sequence: CDR1 SGHTA, CDR2 FQGTGA. Here the CDR3 reads CASSPRLADSDTQYF. CDR3 nucleotide sequence: TGTGCCAGCAGCCCCCGACTGGCGGACTCAGATACGCAGTATTTT.

The gene calls are TRBV18 and TRBJ2-4; TRBD1 matches at 7 bases. There are 16 residues in the CDR3. Germline assignment: CDR1 KGHSH and CDR2 LQKENI. J was trimmed by 0 bases and V by 0 bases; bases with no gene match: 2. CDR3 sequence: CASSPPNRGAKNIQYF. CDR3 DNA sequence: TGTGCCAGCTCACCACCGAACAGGGGAGCCAAAAACATTCAGTACTTC.

This chain uses TRBV18 with TRBJ2-6; D may be TRBD1 (5 bases). Germline assignment: CDR1 KGHSH and CDR2 LQKENI. This CDR3 comprises 17 residues. Trimming took 2 bases from V and 2 from J, leaving 13 bases between them. CDR3 in amino acids: CASSPVREATGANVLTF. CDR3 bases: TGTGCCAGCTCACCAGTCAGGGAAGCTACTGGGGCCAACGTCCTGACTTTC.

The chain has TRBV6-5 and TRBJ2-1; 7 bases are a match to TRBD1. J gave up 10 bases and V 6 bases, and 9 bases lay outside the gene matches. Germline assignment: CDR1 MNHEY and CDR2 SVGAGI. This CDR3 is 13 amino acids long. CDR3 protein: CASRQTGNYEQFF. The CDR3 DNA follows: TGTGCCAGCAGGCAGACAGGGAACTACGAGCAGTTCTTC.

The rearrangement uses TRBV29-1 and TRBJ2-1; D gene unclear. CDR3 length equals 11 residues. Trimming stripped 4 bases from V and 4 bases from J, with 5 bases between. The germline V gene has CDR1 SQVTM and CDR2 ANQGSEA. The CDR3: CSVGQYNEQFF. CDR3 coding DNA: TGCAGCGTTGGTCAGTACAATGAGCAGTTCTTC.

This clone was observed a handful of times. The V gene is TRBV4-2, the J gene TRBJ2-1; 11 bases are a match to TRBD2. The CDR3 sequence is 16 residues long. J gave up 3 bases and V 5 bases, and 6 bases lay outside the gene matches. CDR1 is LGHNA and CDR2 is YNFKEQ in the germline V gene. The CDR3 protein is CASSGTSGGNYNEQFF. In DNA form, the CDR3 reads TGTGCCAGCAGCGGGACTAGCGGTGGGAACTACAATGAGCAGTTCTTC.